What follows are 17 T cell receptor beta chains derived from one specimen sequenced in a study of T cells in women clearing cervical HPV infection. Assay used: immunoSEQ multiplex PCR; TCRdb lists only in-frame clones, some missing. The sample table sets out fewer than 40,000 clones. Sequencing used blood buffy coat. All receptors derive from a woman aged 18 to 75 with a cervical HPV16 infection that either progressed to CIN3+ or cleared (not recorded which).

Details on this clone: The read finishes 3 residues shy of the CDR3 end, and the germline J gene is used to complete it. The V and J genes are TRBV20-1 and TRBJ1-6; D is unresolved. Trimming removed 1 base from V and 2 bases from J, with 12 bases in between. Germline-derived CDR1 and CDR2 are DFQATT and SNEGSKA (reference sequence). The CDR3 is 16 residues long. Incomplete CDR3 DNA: TGCAGTGCTAGAGGGGCCAGTCTCACCTATAATTCACCC. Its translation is CSARGASLTYNSP. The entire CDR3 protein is CSARGASLTYNSPLHF.

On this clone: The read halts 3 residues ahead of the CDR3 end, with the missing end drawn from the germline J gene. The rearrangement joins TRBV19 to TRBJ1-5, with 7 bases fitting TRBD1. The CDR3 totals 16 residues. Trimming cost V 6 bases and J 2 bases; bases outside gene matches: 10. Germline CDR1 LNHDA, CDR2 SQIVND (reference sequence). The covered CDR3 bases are TGTGCCAGTAGCCAAACGTACAGGGGCGGCAATCAGCCC. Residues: CASSQTYRGGNQP. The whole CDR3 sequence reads CASSQTYRGGNQPQHF.

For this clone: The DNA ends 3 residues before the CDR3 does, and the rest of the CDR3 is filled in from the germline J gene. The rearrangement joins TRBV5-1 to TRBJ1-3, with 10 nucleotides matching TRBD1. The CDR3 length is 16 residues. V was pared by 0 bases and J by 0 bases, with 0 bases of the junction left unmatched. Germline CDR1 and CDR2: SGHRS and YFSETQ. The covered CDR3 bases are TGCGCCAGCAGCTTGGGACAGGGGGCCTCTGGAAACACC. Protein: CASSLGQGASGNT. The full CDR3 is CASSLGQGASGNTIYF.

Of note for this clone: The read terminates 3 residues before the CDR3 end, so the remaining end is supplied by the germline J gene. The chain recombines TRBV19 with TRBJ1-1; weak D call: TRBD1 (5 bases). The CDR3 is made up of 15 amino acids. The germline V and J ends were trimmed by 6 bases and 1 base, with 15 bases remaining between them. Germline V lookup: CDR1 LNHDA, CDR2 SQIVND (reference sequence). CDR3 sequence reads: CASSPMDTGNTEAFF. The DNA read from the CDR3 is TGTGCCAGTAGCCCCATGGATACAGGGAACACTGAA. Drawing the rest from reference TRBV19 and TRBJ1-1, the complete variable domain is DGGITQSPKYLFRKEGQNVTLSCEQNLNHDAMYWYRQDPGQGLRLIYYSQIVNDFQKGDIAEGYSVSREKKESFPLTVTSAQKNPTAFYLCASSPMDTGNTEAFFGQGTRLTVV.

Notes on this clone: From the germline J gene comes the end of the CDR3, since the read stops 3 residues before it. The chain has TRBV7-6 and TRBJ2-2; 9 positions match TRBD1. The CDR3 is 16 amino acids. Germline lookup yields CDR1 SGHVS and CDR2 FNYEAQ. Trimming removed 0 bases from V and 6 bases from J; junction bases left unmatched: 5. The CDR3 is CASSLAIQGAAGELFF. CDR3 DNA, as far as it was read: TGTGCCAGCAGCTTAGCAATACAGGGGGCTGCCGGGGAG.

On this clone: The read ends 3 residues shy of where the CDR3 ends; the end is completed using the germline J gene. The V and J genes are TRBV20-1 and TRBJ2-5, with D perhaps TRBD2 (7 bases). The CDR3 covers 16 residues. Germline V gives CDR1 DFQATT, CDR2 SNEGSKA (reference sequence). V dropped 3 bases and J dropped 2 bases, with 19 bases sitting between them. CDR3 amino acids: CSARPSRGGQQETQYF. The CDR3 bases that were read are TGCAGTGCTAGGCCTAGTAGGGGGGGGCAACAAGAGACC.

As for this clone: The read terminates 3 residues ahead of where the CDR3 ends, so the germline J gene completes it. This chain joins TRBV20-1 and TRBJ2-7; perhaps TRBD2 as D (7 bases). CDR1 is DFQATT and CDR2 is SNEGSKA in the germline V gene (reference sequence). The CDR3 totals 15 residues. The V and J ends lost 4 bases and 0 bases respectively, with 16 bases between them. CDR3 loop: CSAKDGGGGSYEQYF. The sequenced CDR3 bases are TGCAGTGCTAAGGACGGGGGCGGGGGCTCCTACGAG.

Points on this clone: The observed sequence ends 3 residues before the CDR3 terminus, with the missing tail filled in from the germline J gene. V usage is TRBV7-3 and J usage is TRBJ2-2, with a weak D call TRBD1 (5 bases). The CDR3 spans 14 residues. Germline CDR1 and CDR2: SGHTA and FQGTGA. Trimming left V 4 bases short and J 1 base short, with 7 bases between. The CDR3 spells CASSSGQNTGELFF. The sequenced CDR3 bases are TGTGCCAGCAGCTCCGGACAGAACACCGGGGAG.

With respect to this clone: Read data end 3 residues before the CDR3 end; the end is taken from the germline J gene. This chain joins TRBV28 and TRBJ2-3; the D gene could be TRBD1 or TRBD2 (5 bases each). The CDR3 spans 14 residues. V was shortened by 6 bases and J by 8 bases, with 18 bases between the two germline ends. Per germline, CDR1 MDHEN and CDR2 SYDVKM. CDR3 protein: CASRRGVLRITQYF. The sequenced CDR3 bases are TGTGCCAGCAGAAGGGGAGTACTCCGGATTACG.

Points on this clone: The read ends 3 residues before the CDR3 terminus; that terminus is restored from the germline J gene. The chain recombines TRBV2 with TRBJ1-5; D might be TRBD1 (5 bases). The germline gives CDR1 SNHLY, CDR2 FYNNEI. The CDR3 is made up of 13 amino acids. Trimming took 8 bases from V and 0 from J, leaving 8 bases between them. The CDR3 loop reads CASGGDSNQPQHF. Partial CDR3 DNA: TGTGCCAGCGGAGGGGATAGCAATCAGCCC.

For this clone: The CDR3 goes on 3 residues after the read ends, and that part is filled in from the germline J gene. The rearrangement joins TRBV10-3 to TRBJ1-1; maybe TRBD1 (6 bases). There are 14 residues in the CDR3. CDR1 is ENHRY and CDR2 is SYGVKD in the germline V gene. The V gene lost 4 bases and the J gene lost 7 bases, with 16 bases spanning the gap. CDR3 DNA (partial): TGTGCCATCAGTGCCCGCGAGGGGGTAGGTGAA. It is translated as CAISAREGVGE. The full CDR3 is CAISAREGVGEAFF.

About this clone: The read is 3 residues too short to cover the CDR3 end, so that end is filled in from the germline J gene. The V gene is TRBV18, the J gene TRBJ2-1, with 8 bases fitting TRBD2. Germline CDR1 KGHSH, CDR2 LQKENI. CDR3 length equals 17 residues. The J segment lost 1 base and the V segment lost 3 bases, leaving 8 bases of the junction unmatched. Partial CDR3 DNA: TGTGCCAGCTCACCCGTCTTGCGGGGGGTATCCTACAATGAG. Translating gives CASSPVLRGVSYNE. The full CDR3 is CASSPVLRGVSYNEQFF.

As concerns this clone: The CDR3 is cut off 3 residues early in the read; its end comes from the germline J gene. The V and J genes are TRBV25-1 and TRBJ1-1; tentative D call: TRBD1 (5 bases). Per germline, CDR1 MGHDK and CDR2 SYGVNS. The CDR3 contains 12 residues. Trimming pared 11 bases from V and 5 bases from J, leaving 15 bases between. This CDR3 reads CAWGGIGTEAFF. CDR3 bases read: TGTGCCTGGGGGGGGATTGGGACTGAA.

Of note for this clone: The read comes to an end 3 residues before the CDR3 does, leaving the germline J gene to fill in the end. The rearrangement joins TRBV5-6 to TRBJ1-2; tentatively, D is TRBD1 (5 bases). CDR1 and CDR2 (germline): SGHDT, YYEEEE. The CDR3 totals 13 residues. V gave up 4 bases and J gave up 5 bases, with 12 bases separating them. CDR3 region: CASSRRGGYGYTF. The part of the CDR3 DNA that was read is TGTGCCAGCAGCCGACGGGGGGGGTATGGC.

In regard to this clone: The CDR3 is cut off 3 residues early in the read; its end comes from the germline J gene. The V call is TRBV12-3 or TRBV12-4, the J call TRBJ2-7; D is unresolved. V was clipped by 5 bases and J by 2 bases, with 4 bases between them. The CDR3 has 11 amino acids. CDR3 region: CASSLTYEQYF. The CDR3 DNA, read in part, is TGTGCCAGCAGTCTTACCTACGAG.

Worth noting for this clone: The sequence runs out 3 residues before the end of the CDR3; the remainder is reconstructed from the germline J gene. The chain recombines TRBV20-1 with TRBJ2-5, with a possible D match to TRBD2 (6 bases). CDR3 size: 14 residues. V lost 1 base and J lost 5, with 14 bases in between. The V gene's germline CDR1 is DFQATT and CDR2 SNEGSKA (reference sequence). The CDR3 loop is CSARVLARWETQYF. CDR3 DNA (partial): TGCAGTGCTAGAGTCCTAGCGAGGTGGGAGACC.

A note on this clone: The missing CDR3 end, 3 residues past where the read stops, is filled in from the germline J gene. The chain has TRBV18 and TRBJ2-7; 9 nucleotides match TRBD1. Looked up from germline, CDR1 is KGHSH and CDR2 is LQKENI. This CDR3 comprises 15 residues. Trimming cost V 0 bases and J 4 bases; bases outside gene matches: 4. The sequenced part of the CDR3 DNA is TGTGCCAGCTCACCACCGGGACAGGGTAGATACGAG. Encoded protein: CASSPPGQGRYE. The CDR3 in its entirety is CASSPPGQGRYEQYF.